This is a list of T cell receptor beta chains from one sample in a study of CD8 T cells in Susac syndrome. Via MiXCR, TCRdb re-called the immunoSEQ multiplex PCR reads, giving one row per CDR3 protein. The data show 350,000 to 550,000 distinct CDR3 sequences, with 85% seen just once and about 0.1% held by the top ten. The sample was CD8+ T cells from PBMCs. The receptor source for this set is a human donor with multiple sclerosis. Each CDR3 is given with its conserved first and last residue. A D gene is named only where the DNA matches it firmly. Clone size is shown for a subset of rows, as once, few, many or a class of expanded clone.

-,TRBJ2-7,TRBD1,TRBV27,CASSLGTGQGVEQYF,TGTGCCAGCAGTTTAGGTACGGGACAGGGTGTCGAGCAGTACTTC
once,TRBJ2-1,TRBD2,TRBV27,CASRAGLAGGQQFF,TGTGCCAGCAGAGCTGGACTAGCGGGAGGACAGCAGTTCTTC
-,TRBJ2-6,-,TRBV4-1,CASSQDYGSGANVLTF,TGCGCCAGCAGCCAAGACTACGGCTCTGGGGCCAACGTCCTGACTTTC
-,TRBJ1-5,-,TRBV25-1,CASSEGNQPQHF,TGTGCCAGCAGTGAGGGTAATCAGCCCCAGCATTTT
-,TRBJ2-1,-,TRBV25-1,CASSTRGNEQFF,TGTGCCAGCAGTACCAGGGGAAATGAGCAGTTCTTC
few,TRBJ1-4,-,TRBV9,CASSVGDYEKLFF,TGTGCCAGCAGCGTAGGCGACTATGAAAAACTGTTTTTT
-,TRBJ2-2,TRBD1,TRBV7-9,CASSRPTGENTGELFF,TGTGCCAGCAGCCGACCTACAGGGGAGAACACCGGGGAGCTGTTTTTT
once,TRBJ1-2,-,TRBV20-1,CSARSRAGGYTF,TGCAGTGCTAGGAGCAGGGCAGGGGGCTACACCTTC
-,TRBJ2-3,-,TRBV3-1,CASSQSIGPTDTQYF,TGTGCCAGCAGCCAATCAATAGGGCCCACAGATACGCAGTATTTT
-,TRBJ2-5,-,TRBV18,CASSPRRGRGETQYF,TGTGCCAGCTCACCACGCCGAGGTAGGGGTGAGACCCAGTACTTC
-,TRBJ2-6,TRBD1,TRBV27,CASSLSGQGPGANVLTF,TGTGCCAGCAGTTTATCGGGACAGGGGCCTGGGGCCAACGTCCTGACTTTC
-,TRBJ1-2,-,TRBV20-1,CSARDLGVVSSYGYTF,TGCAGTGCTAGAGATCTCGGCGTCGTTAGTTCCTATGGCTACACCTTC
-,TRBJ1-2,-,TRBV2,CANSAAIGTNYGYTF,TGTGCCAACTCGGCAGCCATTGGAACAAACTATGGCTACACCTTC
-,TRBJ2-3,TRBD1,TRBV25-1,CASEPGGPDTQYF,TGTGCCAGCGAACCAGGGGGCCCAGATACGCAGTATTTT
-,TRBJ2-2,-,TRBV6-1,CASSEALLGDGTGELFF,TGTGCCAGCAGTGAAGCGCTTCTGGGGGACGGCACCGGGGAGCTGTTTTTT
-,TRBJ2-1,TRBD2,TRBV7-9,CASSPLAGGYDEQFF,TGTGCCAGCAGCCCATTAGCGGGAGGTTATGATGAGCAGTTCTTC
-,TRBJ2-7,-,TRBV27,CASIGTDSNEQYF,TGTGCCAGCATCGGGACGGACTCCAACGAGCAGTACTTC
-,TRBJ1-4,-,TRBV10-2,CASSSTDLNEKLFF,TGCGCCAGCAGTAGTACGGATTTAAATGAAAAACTGTTTTTT
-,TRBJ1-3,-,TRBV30,CAWSVGASGNTIYF,TGTGCCTGGAGTGTAGGCGCGTCTGGAAACACCATATATTTT
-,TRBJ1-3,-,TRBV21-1,CASSVASNTIYF,TGTGCCAGCAGCGTCGCTTCCAACACCATATATTTT
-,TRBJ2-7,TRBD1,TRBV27,CTSSLGQGASYEQYF,TGTACCAGCAGTCTCGGACAGGGGGCGAGCTACGAGCAGTACTTC
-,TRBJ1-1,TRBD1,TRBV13,CASSSRQAPRQGFKAFF,TGTGCCAGCAGCTCACGTCAGGCCCCCCGACAGGGATTTAAGGCTTTCTTT
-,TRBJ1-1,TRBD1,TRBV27,CASSLTGWDTEAFF,TGTGCCAGCAGTTTGACAGGGTGGGACACTGAAGCTTTCTTT
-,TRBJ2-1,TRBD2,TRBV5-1,CASSLVSGLAAYNEQFF,TGCGCCAGCAGCTTGGTGTCCGGACTAGCGGCATACAATGAGCAGTTCTTC
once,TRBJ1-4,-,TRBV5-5,CASSLEGNTGEKLFF,TGTGCCAGCAGCTTGGAAGGGAACACCGGCGAAAAACTGTTTTTT
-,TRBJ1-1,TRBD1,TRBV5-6,CASSLQGTGWLTEAFF,TGTGCCAGCAGCCTGCAGGGGACAGGGTGGTTAACTGAAGCTTTCTTT
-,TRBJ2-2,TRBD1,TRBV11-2,CASSIGQGFLPAGEVSGELFF,TGTGCCAGCAGCATTGGACAGGGATTTCTTCCGGCCGGGGAAGTTTCCGGGGAGCTGTTTTTT
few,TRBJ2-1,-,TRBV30,CAWSVGNEQFF,TGTGCCTGGAGTGTCGGCAATGAGCAGTTCTTC
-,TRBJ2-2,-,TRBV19,CATEDINTGELFF,TGTGCCACGGAAGACATCAACACCGGGGAGCTGTTTTTT
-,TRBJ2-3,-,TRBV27,CASSSLRDGTDTQYF,TGTGCCAGCAGTTCCCTCCGGGACGGCACAGATACGCAGTATTTT
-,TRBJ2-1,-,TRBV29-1,CSVEDLGYRSYNEQFF,TGCAGCGTTGAAGATCTGGGATACCGCTCCTACAATGAGCAGTTCTTC
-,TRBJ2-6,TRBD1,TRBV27,CASRRIGTGGPGANVLTF,TGTGCCAGTCGCCGTATCGGGACAGGGGGTCCTGGGGCCAACGTCCTGACTTTC
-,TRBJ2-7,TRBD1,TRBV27,CASSPGGTGFYYEQYF,TGTGCCAGCAGTCCAGGGGGGACAGGGTTTTACTACGAGCAGTACTTC
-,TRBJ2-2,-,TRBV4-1,CASSPENGELFF,TGCGCCAGCAGCCCCGAGAACGGGGAGCTGTTTTTT
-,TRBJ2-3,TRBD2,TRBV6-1,CASSGISGADTQYF,TGTGCCAGCAGCGGAATTAGCGGGGCAGATACGCAGTATTTT
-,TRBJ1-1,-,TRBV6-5,CASSYSSMVVLGARTEAFF,TGTGCCAGCAGTTACTCGAGCATGGTCGTCCTGGGGGCTCGGACTGAAGCTTTCTTT
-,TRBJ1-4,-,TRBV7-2,CASSLGGLFATNEKLFF,TGTGCCAGCAGCTTAGGAGGCTTATTTGCAACTAATGAAAAACTGTTTTTT
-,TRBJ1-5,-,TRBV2,CASSVKGYSNQPQHF,TGTGCCAGCAGTGTCAAGGGCTATAGCAATCAGCCCCAGCATTTT
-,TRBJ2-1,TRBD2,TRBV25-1,CASSDDHREEYNEQFF,TGTGCCAGCAGTGACGATCACCGGGAGGAATACAATGAGCAGTTCTTC
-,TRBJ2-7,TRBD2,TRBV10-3,CAISEGSSGRVEYF,TGTGCCATCAGTGAAGGCAGCAGTGGGAGGGTGGAGTACTTC
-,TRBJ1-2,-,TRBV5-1,CASSPGYDYGYTF,TGCGCCAGCAGCCCAGGGTATGACTATGGCTACACCTTC
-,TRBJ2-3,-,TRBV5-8,CASSLGQSTDTQYF,TGTGCCAGCAGCTTGGGACAGAGCACAGATACGCAGTATTTT
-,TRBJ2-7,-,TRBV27,CASSFLGRGYEQYF,TGTGCCAGCAGTTTTTTGGGCAGGGGCTACGAGCAGTACTTC
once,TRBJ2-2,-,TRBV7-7,CASSRTDFTGELFF,TGTGCCAGCAGCAGGACAGACTTCACCGGGGAGCTGTTTTTT
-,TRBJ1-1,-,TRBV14,CASVLGSGADTEAFF,TGTGCCAGCGTATTGGGGTCAGGGGCGGACACTGAAGCTTTCTTT
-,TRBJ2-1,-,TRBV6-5,CASKYGAGVDEQFF,TGTGCCAGCAAGTATGGGGCCGGGGTCGATGAGCAGTTCTTC
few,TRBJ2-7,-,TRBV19,CASSIGGGEQYF,TGTGCCAGTAGTATTGGAGGGGGCGAGCAGTACTTC
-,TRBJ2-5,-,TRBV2,CATPYRETQYF,TGTGCCACCCCATATAGGGAGACCCAGTACTTC
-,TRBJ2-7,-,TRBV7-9,CASSGVGASVDEQYF,TGTGCCAGCAGCGGTGTCGGGGCTAGCGTAGACGAGCAGTACTTC
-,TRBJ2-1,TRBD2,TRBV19,CASSLLDSGANEQFF,TGTGCCAGTAGTCTCCTGGATAGCGGGGCAAATGAGCAGTTCTTC
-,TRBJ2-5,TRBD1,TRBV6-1,CASSEAFPVAYTGGQLKETQYF,TGTGCCAGCAGTGAAGCATTCCCAGTGGCTTACACAGGGGGTCAACTCAAAGAGACCCAGTACTTC
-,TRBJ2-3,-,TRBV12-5,CASGSPEDPTDTQYF,TGTGCTAGTGGTTCTCCAGAGGACCCCACAGATACGCAGTATTTT
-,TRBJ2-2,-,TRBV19,CASSINQGTGELFF,TGTGCCAGTAGTATCAACCAGGGGACCGGGGAGCTGTTTTTT
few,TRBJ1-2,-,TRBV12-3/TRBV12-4,CASSLGTSGYTF,TGTGCCAGCAGTTTAGGGACCTCTGGCTACACCTTC
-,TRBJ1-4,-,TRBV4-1,CASSRRQLNEKLFF,TGCGCCAGCAGCCGAAGACAGCTTAATGAAAAACTGTTTTTT
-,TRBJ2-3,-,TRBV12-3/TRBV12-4,CASSFVLNTDTQYF,TGTGCCAGCAGTTTCGTCCTAAACACAGATACGCAGTATTTT
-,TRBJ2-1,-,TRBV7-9,CASSTGLAYNEQFF,TGTGCCAGCAGCACAGGACTGGCATACAATGAGCAGTTCTTC
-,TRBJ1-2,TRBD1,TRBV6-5,CASSYQIRDRGITNYGYTF,TGTGCCAGCAGTTACCAAATCCGGGACAGGGGCATTACTAACTATGGCTACACCTTC